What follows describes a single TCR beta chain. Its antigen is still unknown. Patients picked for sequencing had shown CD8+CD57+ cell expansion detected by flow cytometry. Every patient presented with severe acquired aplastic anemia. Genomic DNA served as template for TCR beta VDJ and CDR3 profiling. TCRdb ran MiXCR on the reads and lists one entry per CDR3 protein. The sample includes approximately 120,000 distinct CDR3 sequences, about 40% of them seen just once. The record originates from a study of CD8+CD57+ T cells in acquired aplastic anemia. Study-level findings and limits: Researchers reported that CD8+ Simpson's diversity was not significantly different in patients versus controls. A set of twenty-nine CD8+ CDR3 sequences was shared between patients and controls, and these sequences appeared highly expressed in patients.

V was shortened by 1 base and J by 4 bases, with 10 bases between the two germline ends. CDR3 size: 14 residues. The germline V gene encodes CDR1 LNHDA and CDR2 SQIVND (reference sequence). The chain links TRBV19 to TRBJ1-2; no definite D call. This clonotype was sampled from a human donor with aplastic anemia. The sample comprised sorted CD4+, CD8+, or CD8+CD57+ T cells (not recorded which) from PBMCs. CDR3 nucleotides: TGTGCCAGTAGTATAGGATCGCAGTCCTATGGCTACACCTTC. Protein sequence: CASSIGSQSYGYTF.